The 29 T cell receptor beta chains below were found in one sample sequenced in a study of T cells after yellow fever vaccination. TCRdb re-called the 5' RACE reads with MiXCR, one entry per CDR3 protein. This sample has 620,000 or so distinct CDR3 sequences, with 17% found just once. Sequences were derived from PBMCs, sampled 5 to 6 days after the first yellow fever vaccination. These receptor sequences come from a man aged 18 to 30 who received the YFV17D yellow fever vaccine.

The chain couples TRBV7-3 to TRBJ2-1; weak D call: TRBD2 (7 bases). The V and J ends lost 5 bases and 8 bases respectively, with 16 bases between them. This CDR3 is built from 14 residues. Germline V gene lookup returns CDR1 SGHTA and CDR2 FQGTGA. CDR3 residues: CASSAGAPLYEQFF. The CDR3 nucleotides read TGTGCCAGCAGCGCGGGGGCTCCCCTCTATGAGCAGTTCTTC. Full variable domain (remainder filled in from reference TRBV7-3 and TRBJ2-1): GAGVSQTPSNKVTEKGKYVELRCDPISGHTALYWYRQSLGQGPEFLIYFQGTGAADDSGLPNDRFFAVRPEGSVSTLKIQRTERGDSAVYLCASSAGAPLYEQFFGPGTRLTVL.

This chain links TRBV9 with TRBJ1-6, with a weak D call TRBD1 (5 bases). This CDR3 has 15 residues. Trimming shortened V by 0 bases and J by 11 bases, and 15 bases separated the two germline ends. The germline CDR1 and CDR2 sequences are SGDLS and YYNGEE. The CDR3 spells CASSVDFGGSTPLHF. CDR3 in DNA: TGTGCCAGCAGCGTAGATTTCGGGGGGTCCACACCCCTCCACTTT.

The CDR3: CASSQDPTGQGYEQYF. CDR3 nucleotide sequence: TGCGCCAGCAGCCAAGACCCGACCGGACAGGGCTACGAGCAGTACTTC. The V gene is TRBV4-1, the J gene TRBJ2-7; 8 nucleotides agree with TRBD1. CDR1 and CDR2 from the germline V gene are MGHRA and YSYEKL. The CDR3 consists of 16 residues. The ends lost 0 bases at V and 3 bases at J; junction bases unmatched: 7.

This sequence joins TRBV6-1 and TRBJ1-3, with D possibly TRBD1 on 5 matching bases. The germline V and J ends were trimmed by 6 bases and 0 bases, with 9 bases remaining between them. This CDR3 is built from 14 residues. Germline CDR1 and CDR2: MNHNS and SASEGT. In DNA, the CDR3 is TGTGCCAGCAGCTTTGACAGCTCTGGAAACACCATATATTTT. The encoded protein is CASSFDSSGNTIYF.

This clonotype was seen a few times. The chain combines TRBV5-1 with TRBJ2-7; 7 nucleotides line up with TRBD1. The germline CDR1 and CDR2 sequences are SGHRS and YFSETQ. Trimming took 3 bases from V and 3 from J; bases not matched to a gene: 6. The CDR3 runs 14 residues. The CDR3 spells CASSSYPGGYEQYV. The CDR3 DNA sequence: TGCGCCAGCAGCTCCTACCCAGGGGGCTACGAGCAGTACGTC.

In its sample, this clonotype was seen a few times. The chain carries TRBV3-1 and TRBJ2-3; D remains ambiguous. The germline V and J ends were trimmed by 2 bases and 5 bases, with 14 bases remaining between them. The CDR3 sequence is 15 residues long. Germline lookup yields CDR1 LGHDT and CDR2 YNNKEL (reference sequence). Written as DNA, the CDR3 is TGTGCCAGCAGCCAACAAAGCCCATTGGAAGATACGCAGTATTTT. Translated: CASSQQSPLEDTQYF.

This clonotype appeared a few times. The chain has TRBV12-3 or TRBV12-4 and TRBJ2-3; no reliable D call. V gave up 4 bases and J gave up 2 bases, with 10 bases separating them. The CDR3 totals 14 residues. CDR3 sequence: CASSSLRFTDTQYF. CDR3 in DNA: TGTGCCAGCAGTTCTCTCCGATTCACAGATACGCAGTATTTT.

The rearrangement joins TRBV11-2 to TRBJ2-1, with 8 positions matching TRBD2. Germline V gene sequence: CDR1 SGHAT, CDR2 FQNNGV. With 6 bases clipped from V and 4 bases from J, the junction kept 11 bases outside the gene matches. The CDR3 loop spans 16 amino acids. As DNA, the CDR3 is TGTGCCAGCAGACCTCTAGCGGGCCAACCGTACAATGAGCAGTTCTTC. This gives the protein CASRPLAGQPYNEQFF.

Ten or more counts support this clonotype. V usage is TRBV5-1 and J usage is TRBJ2-1; 12 nucleotides match TRBD1. The germline gives CDR1 SGHRS, CDR2 YFSETQ. V lost 3 bases, J lost 7 bases, and 11 bases stayed unmatched. The CDR3 loop spans 17 amino acids. DNA for the CDR3: TGCGCCAGCAGCTCCCACTTTCGGGACAGGGGGCCAAATGAGCAGTTCTTC. Protein sequence: CASSSHFRDRGPNEQFF.

The rearrangement joins TRBV7-2 to TRBJ2-5, with TRBD2 matching over 8 bases. With V trimmed by 4 bases and J by 5 bases, 6 bases remained unmatched. Germline CDR1 is SGHTA and CDR2 is FQGNSA. The CDR3 loop spans 14 amino acids. CDR3 amino acids: CASSSSGGPETQYF. CDR3 nucleotides: TGTGCCAGCAGCTCGAGCGGGGGCCCCGAGACCCAGTACTTC. The full variable domain, rest sourced from reference TRBV7-2 and TRBJ2-5, is GAGVSQSPSNKVTEKGKDVELRCDPISGHTALYWYRQSLGQGLEFLIYFQGNSAPDKSGLPSDRFSAERTGGSVSTLTIQRTQQEDSAVYLCASSSSGGPETQYFGPGTRLLVL.

The chain is built from TRBV5-1 and TRBJ2-3, with 8 bases identical to TRBD1. Germline loops: CDR1 SGHRS, CDR2 YFSETQ. The CDR3 length is 16 residues. Losses at the gene ends were 4 bases for V and 2 bases for J; bases not matched to a gene: 9. CDR3 DNA sequence: TGCGCCAGCAGCAGACTGCCGGGACAGGACACAGATACGCAGTATTTT. This encodes CASSRLPGQDTDTQYF.

The V call is TRBV27, the J call TRBJ2-5; TRBD2 aligns across 12 bases. The CDR3 length is 16 residues. V was clipped by 5 bases and J by 2 bases; unmatched bases: 6. The germline CDR1 and CDR2 sequences are MNHEY and SMNVEV (reference sequence). This chain's CDR3 is CASSTTSGGYQETQYF. Written as DNA, the CDR3 is TGTGCCAGCAGTACGACTAGCGGGGGATATCAAGAGACCCAGTACTTC.

The gene calls are TRBV4-1 and TRBJ1-5; D is unclear. This CDR3 is 15 amino acids long. The ends were cut back, 1 base at V and 3 bases at J, with 10 bases in the middle. Germline loops: CDR1 MGHRA, CDR2 YSYEKL. CDR3 in amino acids: CASSQVPQINQPQHF. DNA of the CDR3: TGCGCCAGCAGCCAAGTTCCACAGATCAATCAGCCCCAGCATTTT.

The chain is built from TRBV18 and TRBJ1-4; unclear D gene. V gave up 0 bases and J gave up 7 bases, with 6 bases separating them. The CDR3 spans 13 residues. The V gene's germline CDR1 is KGHSH and CDR2 LQKENI. This chain's CDR3 is CASSPPVGEKLFF. The CDR3 DNA reads TGTGCCAGCTCACCACCGGTGGGTGAAAAACTGTTTTTT.

The chain has TRBV9 and TRBJ2-5; 9 bases are a match to TRBD1. From germline, CDR1 is SGDLS and CDR2 YYNGEE. The length of the CDR3 is 16 residues. Unmatched junction bases numbered 7, after V lost 3 bases and J lost 1 base. CDR3 loop: CASSAAGTGSQETQYF. Written as DNA, the CDR3 is TGTGCCAGCAGCGCCGCGGGGACAGGGTCCCAAGAGACCCAGTACTTC.

This clonotype was detected only a few times. The chain combines TRBV25-1 with TRBJ2-5; the D gene is possibly TRBD1 (6 bases). CDR1 and CDR2 (germline): MGHDK, SYGVNS. The V end lost 2 bases, the J end lost 4 bases, and 14 bases lay between the germline ends. This CDR3 is 15 amino acids long. Written as DNA, the CDR3 is TGTGCCAGCAGTGAAGGGCGGGTACAGGGAGAGACCCAGTACTTC. Amino acids: CASSEGRVQGETQYF.

This clonotype was observed a few times. CDR3 loop: CASSLNRMNTGELFF. The CDR3 nucleotides read TGCGCCAGCAGCTTGAACAGGATGAACACCGGGGAGCTGTTTTTT. The chain is built from TRBV5-1 and TRBJ2-2; maybe TRBD1 (5 bases). CDR1 is SGHRS and CDR2 is YFSETQ in the germline V gene. This CDR3 comprises 15 residues. The V and J ends lost 1 base and 1 base respectively, with 8 bases between them. Drawing the rest from reference TRBV5-1 and TRBJ2-2, the complete variable domain is KAGVTQTPRYLIKTRGQQVTLSCSPISGHRSVSWYQQTPGQGLQFLFEYFSETQRNKGNFPGRFSGRQFSNSRSEMNVSTLELGDSALYLCASSLNRMNTGELFFGEGSRLTVL.

There are a few counts of this clonotype. The chain joins TRBV6-5 to TRBJ1-1, with D possibly being TRBD1 (5 bases). With 6 bases removed from V and 5 bases from J, the gap between germline ends came to 19 bases. From germline, CDR1 is MNHEY and CDR2 SVGAGI. This CDR3 has 15 residues. Written as DNA, the CDR3 is TGTGCCAGCAGATACGTCGGGACGGGGGAAACTGAAGCTTTCTTT. It translates to CASRYVGTGETEAFF.

The table lists this clonotype with a few counts. V gene TRBV20-1 combines with J gene TRBJ2-7; 8 bases fit TRBD2. The CDR3 is made up of 20 amino acids. In germline, CDR1 is DFQATT, CDR2 SNEGSKA (reference sequence). Germline trimming cut 0 bases from V and 1 base from J; bases unmatched to any gene: 20. The CDR3 nucleotides are TGCAGTGCTAGAGATTCCGAAGCGGGGGACGGAGCCTTAGTTTCCTACGAGCAGTACTTC. It translates to CSARDSEAGDGALVSYEQYF.

This clonotype was seen ten or more times. The CDR3 loop is CASHAGTDTQYF. CDR3 sequence (DNA): TGCGCCAGCCACGCGGGAACAGATACGCAGTATTTT. The rearrangement links TRBV5-1 to TRBJ2-3, with TRBD2 as a possible D gene (6 bases). Germline V CDR1 and CDR2: SGHRS, YFSETQ. Between the trimmed V and J ends, which lost 7 bases and 3 bases, there was a span of 9 bases. The CDR3 covers 12 residues.

This clonotype came up a few times. The genes are TRBV20-1 and TRBJ1-5; D unresolved. The V end lost 3 bases, the J end lost 5 bases, and 14 bases lay between the germline ends. Germline V gene data show CDR1 as DFQATT and CDR2 as SNEGSKA (reference sequence). CDR3 length equals 14 residues. This CDR3 is CSASDPSLDQPQHF. CDR3 bases: TGCAGTGCTAGTGATCCCAGCCTTGATCAGCCCCAGCATTTT.

The genes are TRBV20-1 and TRBJ2-5; weak D call: TRBD2 (5 bases). V gave up 4 bases and J gave up 4 bases, with 10 bases separating them. The germline gives CDR1 DFQATT, CDR2 SNEGSKA (reference sequence). This CDR3 contains 12 residues. CDR3 in DNA: TGCAGTGCTAAGCGGCGGCTAGAGACCCAGTACTTC. Translation: CSAKRRLETQYF.

CDR3 in DNA: TGTGCCTGCGGTGAACGTCCTCTCTCTGGGGCCAACGTCCTGACTTTC. It yields the protein CACGERPLSGANVLTF. The chain links TRBV27 to TRBJ2-6; D remains unclear. Trimming left V 11 bases short and J 0 bases short, with 17 bases between. Germline CDR1 MNHEY, CDR2 SMNVEV (reference sequence). CDR3 size: 16 residues.

This chain joins TRBV18 and TRBJ2-7; a weak D match, TRBD2 (7 bases). The germline gives CDR1 KGHSH, CDR2 LQKENI. V was shortened by 8 bases and J by 2 bases, with 19 bases between the two germline ends. The CDR3 extends over 15 amino acids. CDR3 sequence (DNA): TGTGCCAGCGCTCCCCCCGGGGGGCGGACCTACGAGCAGTACTTC. Amino acid sequence: CASAPPGGRTYEQYF.

V usage is TRBV20-1 and J usage is TRBJ2-5, with TRBD1 matching 9 bases. CDR1 is DFQATT, CDR2 SNEGSKA, per germline (reference sequence). The V and J ends lost 1 base and 1 base, in that order; junction bases with no gene match: 4. This CDR3 has 15 amino acids. CDR3: CSARVGQGSQETQYF. The CDR3 DNA reads as TGCAGTGCTAGAGTGGGACAGGGATCCCAAGAGACCCAGTACTTC.

The chain combines TRBV20-1 with TRBJ2-1, with TRBD2 identical over 9 bases. Germline V gene data show CDR1 as DFQATT and CDR2 as SNEGSKA (reference sequence). This CDR3 has 14 residues. V shed 3 bases, J shed 9 bases, and the junction held 9 bases outside the gene matches. The chain's CDR3 is CSARGLAGTIEQFF. The CDR3 nucleotides are TGCAGTGCTAGGGGCCTAGCGGGGACAATTGAGCAGTTCTTC.

The chain uses TRBV4-1 and TRBJ1-1; a possible D gene is TRBD1 (6 bases). Germline lookup yields CDR1 MGHRA and CDR2 YSYEKL. The CDR3 extends over 12 amino acids. V lost 1 base and J 7 bases, leaving 7 bases between the germline ends. The CDR3 region is CASSQGTDEAFF. CDR3 nucleotide sequence: TGCGCCAGCAGCCAAGGGACAGATGAAGCTTTCTTT.

The chain uses TRBV7-3 and TRBJ2-1; a possible D gene is TRBD2 (7 bases). Germline lookup yields CDR1 SGHTA and CDR2 FQGTGA. The V and J ends lost 5 bases and 10 bases respectively, with 18 bases between them. The CDR3 runs 14 residues. CDR3 loop: CASSEGGLGAEQFF. In DNA form, the CDR3 reads TGTGCCAGCAGCGAGGGGGGGCTCGGAGCGGAGCAGTTCTTC.

This chain uses TRBV19 with TRBJ2-1, with 16 nucleotides matching TRBD2. CDR3 length: 18 amino acids. Germline V gene lookup returns CDR1 LNHDA and CDR2 SQIVND (reference sequence). J gave up 5 bases and V 3 bases, and 7 bases lay outside the gene matches. The CDR3 DNA is TGTGCCAGTAGTATGGGACTAGCGGGGGGGTATTATAACAATGAGCAGTTCTTC. Protein sequence: CASSMGLAGGYYNNEQFF.